The 10 T cell receptor beta chains below were found in one sample sequenced in a study of blood T cells in healthy people across ages (dated by TCRdb to 2014 to 2015). Receptor libraries were prepared by 5' RACE. Instrument used: Illumina HiSeq 2500. A second PCR of roughly 7 to 12 cycles was run with a J-beta primer mix and a sample-barcoded 5' primer. Clones were called with MiXCR by TCRdb after fastp trimmed the public reads at Q25, and only in-frame beta chains were retained. Identical CDR3 protein sequences are pooled into one entry, listed with their most common genes and DNA. The sample profile shows about a million distinct CDR3 sequences; just over 50% of them were found once. Clones ranked in the top ten supply 20% to 25% of the sample. The sequencing input was blood. These receptors all stem from a woman aged 55-75 years in good health.

The V call is TRBV28, the J call TRBJ2-7, with D maybe TRBD1 (6 bases). This CDR3 has 13 residues. Germline V lookup: CDR1 MDHEN, CDR2 SYDVKM. V lost 9 bases to trimming and J lost 2 bases, with 14 bases between them. The CDR3 spells CARGHRPAYEQYF. The CDR3 region has the DNA TGTGCCAGGGGACATCGACCCGCCTACGAGCAGTACTTC.

The CDR3 spells CASSQGQTSGGYEQYF. Here the CDR3 DNA reads TGCGCCAGCAGCCAAGGTCAGACTAGCGGCGGCTACGAGCAGTACTTC. The chain couples TRBV4-1 to TRBJ2-7, with 9 bases that match TRBD2. Per germline, CDR1 MGHRA and CDR2 YSYEKL. The CDR3 loop spans 16 amino acids. The V gene end was trimmed by 1 base and the J gene end by 3 bases; junction bases not matched to a gene: 7.

In this sample, this clonotype turned up many times. The chain couples TRBV5-1 to TRBJ2-6; D not certain. Germline CDR1 is SGHRS and CDR2 is YFSETQ. CDR3 size: 15 residues. Trimming removed 2 bases at V and 0 bases at J, with 6 bases between. The CDR3 reads CASSFEGSGANVLTF. CDR3 DNA sequence: TGCGCCAGCAGCTTTGAAGGCTCTGGGGCCAACGTCCTGACTTTC.

V gene TRBV7-9 combines with J gene TRBJ2-3, with D possibly TRBD1 on 6 matching bases. Trimming removed 7 bases at V and 3 bases at J, with 17 bases between. This CDR3 comprises 15 residues. Germline CDR1 and CDR2: SEHNR and FQNEAQ (reference sequence). DNA for the CDR3: TGTGCCAGCACCCTTATTATCACAGGGACAGATACGCAGTATTTT. Its translation is CASTLIITGTDTQYF.

V and J are TRBV6-2 or TRBV6-3 and TRBJ2-1; D gene unclear. Germline V gene data show CDR1 as MNHEY and CDR2 as SVGEGT. Trimming pared 0 bases from V and 8 bases from J, leaving 8 bases between. The CDR3 loop spans 13 amino acids. The CDR3 region has the DNA TGTGCCAGCAGTTACTCAGCCCTATATGAGCAGTTCTTC. Encoded protein: CASSYSALYEQFF.

The chain carries TRBV6-5 and TRBJ2-1, with 10 positions matching TRBD2. With V trimmed by 6 bases and J by 8 bases, 10 bases remained unmatched. The CDR3 length is 15 residues. In germline, CDR1 is MNHEY, CDR2 SVGAGI. CDR3 coding DNA: TGTGCCAGCAGCGCCCTAGCGGGAGCAGTATATGAGCAGTTCTTC. It translates to CASSALAGAVYEQFF.

This clonotype has a handful of counts. V usage is TRBV29-1 and J usage is TRBJ2-7; D is possibly TRBD2 (5 bases). In germline, CDR1 is SQVTM, CDR2 ANQGSEA. The CDR3 has 13 amino acids. Trimming stripped 2 bases from V and 0 bases from J, with 8 bases between. For the CDR3, the DNA is TGCAGCGTTGAACTGGCGGGCTCCTACGAGCAGTACTTC. Amino acids: CSVELAGSYEQYF.

The rearrangement joins TRBV3-1 to TRBJ2-5; either TRBD1 or TRBD2 may fit D (5 bases each). Matching the DNA end better, TRBJ2-7 makes the J call doubtful. CDR1 is LGHDT and CDR2 is YNNKEL in the germline V gene (reference sequence). The CDR3 runs 14 residues. The CDR3 DNA follows: TGTGCCACCGGGGACGGGGCCAGCTCCTACGAGCAGTACTTC. Residues: CATGDGASSYEQYF.

This clonotype was detected many times. The V and J genes are TRBV7-3 and TRBJ2-5; 9 nucleotides match TRBD2. Germline assignment: CDR1 SGHTA and CDR2 FQGTGA. The V segment lost 5 bases and the J segment 5 bases; nucleotides outside the gene matches: 3. The CDR3 contains 13 residues. The CDR3 loop reads CASSPGLAETQYF. CDR3 DNA: TGTGCCAGCAGCCCCGGACTAGCGGAGACCCAGTACTTC.

This chain links TRBV20-1 with TRBJ2-7; 9 positions agree with TRBD2. Germline CDR1 is DFQATT and CDR2 is SNEGSKA (reference sequence). Trimming removed 3 bases from V and 3 bases from J; junction bases left unmatched: 3. The CDR3 covers 13 residues. This chain's CDR3 is CSARSLAGYEQYF. CDR3 coding DNA: TGCAGTGCTAGGTCACTAGCGGGCTACGAGCAGTACTTC.